Below, 4 T cell receptor beta chains from the same sample are listed, as sequenced in a study of blood T cell repertoires in COVID-19. Produced via immunoSEQ multiplex PCR; TCRdb's table is partial and in-frame only. The data show about 98,000 clones, around nine tenths seen once. Sequencing was done on a sample of peripheral blood. The source is a man over 45 with active or convalescent COVID-19.

The rearrangement joins TRBV28 to TRBJ2-7; TRBD1 matches 10 bases. The CDR3 runs 15 residues. Germline CDR1 reads MDHEN; CDR2 reads SYDVKM. After removal of 4 bases from V and 6 bases from J, the junction contained 9 bases not matched to a gene. In DNA, the CDR3 is TGTGCCAGCAGTTCGGCCGGGGGGACAGGGGTCGAGCAGTACTTC. This encodes CASSSAGGTGVEQYF.

The chain couples TRBV19 to TRBJ2-7, with 8 bases lining up with TRBD1. From germline, CDR1 is LNHDA and CDR2 SQIVND (reference sequence). The ends lost 3 bases at V and 4 bases at J; junction bases unmatched: 5. The CDR3 loop spans 14 amino acids. The CDR3 loop is CASSIQGAVYEQYF. In nucleotides, the CDR3 is TGTGCCAGTAGTATCCAGGGGGCGGTTTACGAGCAGTACTTC.

The CDR3 loop reads CASSLETGVIYGYTF. In DNA form, the CDR3 reads TGTGCCAGCAGTTTAGAGACAGGGGTTATCTATGGCTACACCTTC. The rearrangement joins TRBV28 to TRBJ1-2, with TRBD1 matching over 8 bases. CDR3 length: 15 residues. Trimming at V came to 2 bases and at J to 4 bases, leaving 6 bases not matched to a gene. The germline V gene has CDR1 MDHEN and CDR2 SYDVKM.

This sequence joins TRBV7-2 and TRBJ1-1, with no clear D. The CDR3 has 15 amino acids. Trimming cost V 5 bases and J 4 bases, with 17 bases left between them. From germline, CDR1 is SGHTA and CDR2 FQGNSA. The CDR3 reads CASSPLSGRATEAFF. CDR3 nucleotide sequence: TGTGCCAGCAGCCCACTCTCCGGGAGGGCCACTGAAGCTTTCTTT.